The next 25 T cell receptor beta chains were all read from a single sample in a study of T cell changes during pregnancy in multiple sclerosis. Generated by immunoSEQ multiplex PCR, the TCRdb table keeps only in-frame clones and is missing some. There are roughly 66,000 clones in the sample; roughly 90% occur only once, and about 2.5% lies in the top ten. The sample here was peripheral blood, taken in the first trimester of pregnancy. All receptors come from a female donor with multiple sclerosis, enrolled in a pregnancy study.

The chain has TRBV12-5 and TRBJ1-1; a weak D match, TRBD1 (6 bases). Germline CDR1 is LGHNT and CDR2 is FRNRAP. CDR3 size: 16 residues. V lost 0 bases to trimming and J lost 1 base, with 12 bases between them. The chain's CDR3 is CASGLVFAGANTEAFF. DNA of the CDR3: TGTGCTAGTGGTTTGGTATTTGCGGGGGCGAACACTGAAGCTTTCTTT.

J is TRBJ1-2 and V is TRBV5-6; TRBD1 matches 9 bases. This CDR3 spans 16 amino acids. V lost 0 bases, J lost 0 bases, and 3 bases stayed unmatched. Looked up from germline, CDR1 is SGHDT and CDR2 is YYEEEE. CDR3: CASSLGGQGANYGYTF. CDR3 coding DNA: TGTGCCAGCAGCTTGGGGGGACAGGGCGCTAACTATGGCTACACCTTC.

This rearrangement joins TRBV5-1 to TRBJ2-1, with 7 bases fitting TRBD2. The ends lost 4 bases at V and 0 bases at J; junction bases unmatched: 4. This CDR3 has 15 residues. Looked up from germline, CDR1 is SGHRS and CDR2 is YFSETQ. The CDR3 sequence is CASSPSGTSYNEQFF. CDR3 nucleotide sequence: TGCGCCAGCAGCCCGAGCGGGACCTCCTACAATGAGCAGTTCTTC.

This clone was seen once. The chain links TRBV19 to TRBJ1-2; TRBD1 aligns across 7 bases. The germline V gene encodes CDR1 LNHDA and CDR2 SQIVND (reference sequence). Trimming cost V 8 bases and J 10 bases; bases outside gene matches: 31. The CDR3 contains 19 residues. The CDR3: CASSPGETGPLPTGGDYTF. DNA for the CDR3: TGTGCCAGTTCACCCGGGGAGACAGGGCCCTTACCTACCGGTGGCGACTACACCTTC.

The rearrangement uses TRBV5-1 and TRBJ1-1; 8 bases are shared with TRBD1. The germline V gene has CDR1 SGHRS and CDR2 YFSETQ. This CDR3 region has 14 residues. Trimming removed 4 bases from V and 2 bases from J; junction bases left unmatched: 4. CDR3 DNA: TGCGCCAGCAGCAAGGGACAGGTAAACACTGAAGCTTTCTTT. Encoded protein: CASSKGQVNTEAFF.

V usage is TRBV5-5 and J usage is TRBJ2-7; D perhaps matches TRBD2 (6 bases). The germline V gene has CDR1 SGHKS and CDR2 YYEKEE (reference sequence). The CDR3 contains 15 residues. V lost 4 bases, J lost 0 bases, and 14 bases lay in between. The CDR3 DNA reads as TGTGCCAGCAGCCTGCAGGAGGGCTACTCCTACGAGCAGTACTTC. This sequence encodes CASSLQEGYSYEQYF.

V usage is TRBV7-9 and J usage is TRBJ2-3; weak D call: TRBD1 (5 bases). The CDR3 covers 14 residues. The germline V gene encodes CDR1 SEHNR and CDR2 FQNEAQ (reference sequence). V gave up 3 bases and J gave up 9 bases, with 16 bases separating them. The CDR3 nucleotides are TGTGCCAGCAGCTTCGGAAGGGGAAGCAGCACGCAGTATTTT. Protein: CASSFGRGSSTQYF.

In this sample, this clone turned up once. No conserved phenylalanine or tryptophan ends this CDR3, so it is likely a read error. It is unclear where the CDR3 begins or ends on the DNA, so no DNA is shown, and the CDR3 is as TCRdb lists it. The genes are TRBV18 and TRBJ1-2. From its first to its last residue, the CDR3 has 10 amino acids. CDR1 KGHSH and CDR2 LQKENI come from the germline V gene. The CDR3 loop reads CASSPRGRPK.

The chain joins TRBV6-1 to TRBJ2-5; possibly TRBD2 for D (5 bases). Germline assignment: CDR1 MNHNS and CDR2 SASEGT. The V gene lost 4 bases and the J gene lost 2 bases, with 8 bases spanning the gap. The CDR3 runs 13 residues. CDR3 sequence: CASSGQRQETQYF. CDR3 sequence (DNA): TGTGCCAGCAGTGGGCAGCGGCAAGAGACCCAGTACTTC.

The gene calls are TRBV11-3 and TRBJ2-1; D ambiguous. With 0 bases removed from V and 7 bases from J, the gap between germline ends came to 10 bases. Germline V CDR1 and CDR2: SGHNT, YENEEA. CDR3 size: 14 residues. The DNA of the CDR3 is TGTGCCAGCAGCTTAGAGAGCCCGAGGAATGAGCAGTTCTTC. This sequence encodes CASSLESPRNEQFF.

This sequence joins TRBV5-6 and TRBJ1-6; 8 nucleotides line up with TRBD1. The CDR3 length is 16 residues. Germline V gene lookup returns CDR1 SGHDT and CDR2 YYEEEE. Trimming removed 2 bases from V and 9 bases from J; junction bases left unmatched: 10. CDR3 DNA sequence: TGTGCCAGCAGCTTTTGGGCTCAGGGGGCAAGTTCACCCCTCCACTTT. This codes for CASSFWAQGASSPLHF.

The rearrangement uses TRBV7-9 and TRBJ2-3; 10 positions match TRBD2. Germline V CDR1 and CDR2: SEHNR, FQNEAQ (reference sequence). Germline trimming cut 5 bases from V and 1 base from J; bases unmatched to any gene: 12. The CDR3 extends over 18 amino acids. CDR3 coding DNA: TGTGCCAGCAGCCAGACCATTGGACTAGCGGAAGGCACAGATACGCAGTATTTT. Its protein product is CASSQTIGLAEGTDTQYF.

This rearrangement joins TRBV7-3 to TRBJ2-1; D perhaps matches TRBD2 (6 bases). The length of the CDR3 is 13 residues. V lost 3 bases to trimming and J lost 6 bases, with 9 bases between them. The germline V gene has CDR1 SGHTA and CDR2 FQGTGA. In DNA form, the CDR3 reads TGTGCCAGCAGCTTTTATAGCGGCAATGAGCAGTTCTTC. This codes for CASSFYSGNEQFF.

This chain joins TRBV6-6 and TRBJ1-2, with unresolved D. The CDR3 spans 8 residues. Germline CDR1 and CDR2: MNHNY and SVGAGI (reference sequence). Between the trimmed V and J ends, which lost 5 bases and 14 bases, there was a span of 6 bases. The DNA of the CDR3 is TGTGCCAGCAGTGAAGAGACCTTC. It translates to CASSEETF.

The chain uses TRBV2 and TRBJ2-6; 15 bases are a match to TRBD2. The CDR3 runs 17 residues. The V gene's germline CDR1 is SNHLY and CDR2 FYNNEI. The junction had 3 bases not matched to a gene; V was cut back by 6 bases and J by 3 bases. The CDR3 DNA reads TGTGCCAGCAGGGCGGGACTAGCGGGAGGTGGGGCCAACGTCCTGACTTTC. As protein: CASRAGLAGGGANVLTF.

The CDR3 DNA sequence: TGTGCCAGTAGTATAGGGGGGACAGCGAACACTGAAGCTTTCTTT. Encoded protein: CASSIGGTANTEAFF. The V call is TRBV19, the J call TRBJ1-1, with 7 bases identical to TRBD1. Losses at the gene ends were 1 base for V and 1 base for J; bases not matched to a gene: 3. Germline V gene data show CDR1 as LNHDA and CDR2 as SQIVND (reference sequence). CDR3 length: 15 residues.

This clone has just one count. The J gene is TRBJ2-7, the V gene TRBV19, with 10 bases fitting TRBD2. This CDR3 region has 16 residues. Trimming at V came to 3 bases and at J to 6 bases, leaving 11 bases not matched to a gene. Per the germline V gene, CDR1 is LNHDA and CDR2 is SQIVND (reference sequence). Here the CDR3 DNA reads TGTGCCAGTAGTATCACCACGGGGCTAGCGGGAGCCGAGCAGTACTTC. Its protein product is CASSITTGLAGAEQYF.

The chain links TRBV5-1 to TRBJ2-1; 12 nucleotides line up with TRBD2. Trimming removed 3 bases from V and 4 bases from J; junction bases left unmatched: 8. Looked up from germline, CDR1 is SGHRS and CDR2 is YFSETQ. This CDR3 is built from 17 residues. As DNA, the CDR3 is TGCGCCAGCAGCTCCAGCCTCGGACTAGCGGGGTACAATGAGCAGTTCTTC. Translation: CASSSSLGLAGYNEQFF.

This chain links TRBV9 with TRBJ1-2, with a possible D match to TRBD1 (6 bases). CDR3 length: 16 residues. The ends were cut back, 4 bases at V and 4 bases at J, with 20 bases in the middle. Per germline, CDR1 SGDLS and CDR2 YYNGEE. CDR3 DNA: TGTGCCAGCAGCTTACCGCAGGGACAAGGAGGCTATGGCTACACCTTC. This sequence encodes CASSLPQGQGGYGYTF.

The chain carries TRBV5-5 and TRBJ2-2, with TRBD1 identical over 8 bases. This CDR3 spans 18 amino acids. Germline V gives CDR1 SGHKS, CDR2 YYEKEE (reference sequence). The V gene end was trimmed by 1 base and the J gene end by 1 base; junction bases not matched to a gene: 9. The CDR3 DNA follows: TGTGCCAGCAGCTTGTACAGGGGGTTGACCGGGAACACCGGGGAGCTGTTTTTT. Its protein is CASSLYRGLTGNTGELFF.

The DNA of the CDR3 is TGTGCCAGCAGTCGGCGGGAGTCGGGCACAGATACGCAGTATTTT. Its protein product is CASSRRESGTDTQYF. The V and J genes are TRBV28 and TRBJ2-3; 7 nucleotides match TRBD2. The length of the CDR3 is 15 residues. With V trimmed by 5 bases and J by 1 base, 6 bases remained unmatched. The germline V gene encodes CDR1 MDHEN and CDR2 SYDVKM.

The CDR3 coding sequence is TGTGCCAGCAGCCGCACAGGGGAGGCGGACAATGAGCAGTTCTTC. Translating it yields CASSRTGEADNEQFF. The V gene is TRBV13, the J gene TRBJ2-1, with a possible D match to TRBD1 (7 bases). The germline V and J ends were trimmed by 5 bases and 5 bases, with 16 bases remaining between them. The CDR3 covers 15 residues. The germline V gene encodes CDR1 PRHDT and CDR2 FYEKMQ (reference sequence). Full variable domain (rest looked up from reference TRBV13 and TRBJ2-1): AAGVIQSPRHLIKEKRETATLKCYPIPRHDTVYWYQQGPGQDPQFLISFYEKMQSDKGSIPDRFSAQQFSDYHSELNMSSLELGDSALYFCASSRTGEADNEQFFGPGTRLTVL.

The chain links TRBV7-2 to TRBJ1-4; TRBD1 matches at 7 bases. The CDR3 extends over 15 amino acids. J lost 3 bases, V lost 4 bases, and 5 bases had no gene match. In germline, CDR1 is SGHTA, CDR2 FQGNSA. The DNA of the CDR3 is TGTGCCAGCAGCTCCCGGACAGGCCCTAATGAAAAACTGTTTTTT. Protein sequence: CASSSRTGPNEKLFF.

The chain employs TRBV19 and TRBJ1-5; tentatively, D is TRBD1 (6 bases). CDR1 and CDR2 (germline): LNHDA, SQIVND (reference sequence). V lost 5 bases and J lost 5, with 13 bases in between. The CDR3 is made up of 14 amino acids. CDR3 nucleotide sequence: TGTGCCAGTAGTTGGCAGGGGTTTTATCAGCCCCAGCATTTT. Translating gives CASSWQGFYQPQHF.

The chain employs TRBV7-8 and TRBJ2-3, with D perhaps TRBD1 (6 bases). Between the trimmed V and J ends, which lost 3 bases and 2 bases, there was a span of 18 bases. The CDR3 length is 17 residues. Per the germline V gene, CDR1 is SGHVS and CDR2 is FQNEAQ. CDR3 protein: CASSFLRQVSPTDTQYF. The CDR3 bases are TGTGCCAGCAGCTTCTTACGACAGGTATCACCCACAGATACGCAGTATTTT.